In this sample, the clone carrying this TCR beta chain turned up a few times. What it binds is unknown. The data were obtained in a study of T-cell reconstitution after alpha-beta-depleted transplantation in children. Overall study results and limits: There were reportedly several hundred expanded graft clones from which alpha-beta T cells came about two months after transplant. Surviving thymic progenitors and recipient T cells were the source of high TCRbeta diversity at day 60 in some patients. At the one-year point after transplant, T-cell counts and TCRbeta diversity were found to come mostly from T cells that had been newly produced.

Construction of the TCRbeta library involved unique molecular identifiers. TCRdb re-called the PCR reads with MiXCR, one entry per CDR3 protein. Of some 550,000 distinct CDR3 sequences listed, about 23% were seen once; the top ten hold approximately 14%. The CDR3 totals 15 residues. V shed 4 bases, J shed 4 bases, and the junction held 4 bases outside the gene matches. Germline loops: CDR1 LGHNA, CDR2 YSLEER. This rearrangement joins TRBV4-3 to TRBJ2-2, with TRBD1 matching 9 bases. The TCR sequence derives from a boy in the first two years of life who had a stem cell transplant for acute myeloid leukemia, so the T cells may come from the graft donor. Sample: PBMCs, mostly from graft donor cells, taken 360 days after TCRalphabeta/CD19-depleted stem cell transplant. The CDR3, as DNA: TGCGCCAGCAGCCCCGGGACAGGGACCACCGGGGAGCTGTTTTTT. Translation gives CASSPGTGTTGELFF.